This TCR beta chain was observed in a study of blood T cell repertoires in COVID-19. Study in general: PBMCs, B-cell-depleted T cells, or T cells provided the cDNA or gDNA that made up the material.

Participants were aged about 18 to 90 years, lived in roughly 23 US areas, and enrolled virtually. In assigning cohorts, the study relied on participant-reported clinical history. Only in-frame clones appear in the TCRdb table, and some are missing; sequencing was by immunoSEQ multiplex PCR. The repertoire holds around 140,000 clones, with roughly nine tenths as singletons. This CDR3 contains 14 residues. After removal of 3 bases from V and 6 bases from J, the junction contained 1 base not matched to a gene. The germline gives CDR1 SEHNR, CDR2 FQNEAQ (reference sequence). The rearrangement joins TRBV7-9 to TRBJ1-5; TRBD1 matches at 11 bases. The receptor comes from a woman aged 40 to 50 who had been exposed to COVID-19. Sequencing was performed on PBMCs or T cells enriched from blood (not recorded which). The chain's CDR3 is CASSLDRGLQPQHF. CDR3 DNA: TGTGCCAGCAGCTTGGACAGGGGGCTTCAGCCCCAGCATTTT.